The 18 T cell receptor beta chains below come from one sample, sequenced in a study of shared clonotypes between healthy human individuals. The repertoire was sequenced with immunoSEQ multiplex PCR; TCRdb's copy has only in-frame clones and lacks some. The profile shows roughly 590,000 clones, nearly 97% of them singletons. Only CD45RO-negative cells positively selected for CCR7 counted as naive CD8 cells, so terminally differentiated effector memory CD45RA+ cells were excluded. Sequencing was carried out using naive CD8+ T cells sorted from blood. The receptors come from a woman aged 25 to 39 in good health.

This chain uses TRBV29-1 with TRBJ2-5, with 10 bases that match TRBD2. After removal of 4 bases from V and 5 bases from J, the junction contained 13 bases not matched to a gene. Germline CDR1 reads SQVTM; CDR2 reads ANQGSEA. This CDR3 has 16 amino acids. The CDR3 nucleotides read TGCAGCGTTGTTGGGGCTAGCGGGAGTAGTGGGGAGACCCAGTACTTC. It specifies CSVVGASGSSGETQYF.

The CDR3 DNA is TGTGCCAGCAGGGCAGGGAATGGCGATGAGCAGTTCTTC. Residues: CASRAGNGDEQFF. This chain connects TRBV28 to TRBJ2-1, with a weak D call TRBD1 (5 bases). The ends were cut back, 6 bases at V and 8 bases at J, with 14 bases in the middle. CDR1 and CDR2 (germline): MDHEN, SYDVKM. CDR3 length: 13 residues.

The chain uses TRBV6-6 and TRBJ1-2; D possibly corresponds to TRBD1 (6 bases). Trimming cost V 5 bases and J 3 bases, with 16 bases left between them. Germline CDR1 reads MNHNY; CDR2 reads SVGAGI (reference sequence). The CDR3 consists of 15 residues. CDR3 in amino acids: CASSTGHLNDYGYTF. The CDR3 DNA follows: TGTGCCAGCAGTACGGGACACTTGAATGACTATGGCTACACCTTC.

The rearrangement joins TRBV29-1 to TRBJ2-7; 14 bases fit TRBD2. This CDR3 comprises 14 residues. Germline V gene lookup returns CDR1 SQVTM and CDR2 ANQGSEA. Unmatched junction bases numbered 3, after V lost 6 bases and J lost 2 bases. CDR3 residues: CSVVTSGRAYEQYF. The CDR3 nucleotides are TGCAGCGTGGTGACTAGCGGGAGGGCCTACGAGCAGTACTTC.

The DNA for the CDR3 is TGTGCCAGCAGCTTATTGGACAGAAACCTGAACACTGAAGCTTTCTTT. Amino acids: CASSLLDRNLNTEAFF. This rearrangement joins TRBV5-4 to TRBJ1-1; D is possibly TRBD1 (6 bases). Germline CDR1 is SGHNT and CDR2 is YYREEE (reference sequence). This CDR3 region has 16 residues. V was trimmed by 2 bases and J by 0 bases, leaving 14 bases between them.

The V gene is TRBV28, the J gene TRBJ2-5; TRBD1 might be the D (5 bases). The J call is in doubt because the DNA end fits TRBJ2-7 better. There are 12 residues in the CDR3. CDR1 is MDHEN, CDR2 SYDVKM, per germline. For the CDR3, the DNA is TGTGCCAGCAGGGCAGGGTCCTACGAGCAGTACTTC. Translating gives CASRAGSYEQYF.

This clone was seen only once. The CDR3: CASSTQLAGGLLNEQFF. DNA for the CDR3: TGTGCCAGCAGCACCCAATTAGCGGGAGGATTGTTGAATGAGCAGTTCTTC. The chain carries TRBV9 and TRBJ2-1; 10 nucleotides agree with TRBD2. CDR1 is SGDLS, CDR2 YYNGEE, per germline. V lost 4 bases to trimming and J lost 7 bases; unmatched junction nucleotides: 14. This CDR3 spans 17 amino acids.

The V gene is TRBV4-1, the J gene TRBJ2-2; 8 bases match TRBD2. Germline V gene data show CDR1 as MGHRA and CDR2 as YSYEKL. V was clipped by 1 base and J by 4 bases; unmatched bases: 5. The CDR3 is made up of 16 amino acids. CDR3 nucleotide sequence: TGCGCCAGCAGCCAAGCGGGAGGGCAGCGCACCGGGGAGCTGTTTTTT. Protein: CASSQAGGQRTGELFF.

J is TRBJ2-7 and V is TRBV5-1; unclear D gene. This CDR3 contains 8 residues. Germline V gene lookup returns CDR1 SGHRS and CDR2 YFSETQ. CDR3 protein: CVRDEQYF. The CDR3 DNA follows: TGCGTCAGAGACGAGCAGTACTTC.

This rearrangement joins TRBV6-1 to TRBJ2-1, with TRBD1 identical over 8 bases. The germline V gene has CDR1 MNHNS and CDR2 SASEGT. The CDR3 spans 15 residues. Germline trimming cut 6 bases from V and 9 bases from J; bases unmatched to any gene: 13. The CDR3 nucleotides are TGTGCCAGCAGGCTTCACAGGGGGGCTGGAGGTGAGCAGTTCTTC. Protein: CASRLHRGAGGEQFF.

The chain has TRBV13 and TRBJ1-1; the D is unclear. The germline V gene encodes CDR1 PRHDT and CDR2 FYEKMQ (reference sequence). The V and J ends lost 6 bases and 5 bases respectively, with 19 bases between them. CDR3 size: 15 residues. The CDR3 coding sequence is TGTGCCAGCAGACAAAAATACTGGGGAAGGACTGAAGCTTTCTTT. Protein sequence: CASRQKYWGRTEAFF.

This chain uses TRBV28 with TRBJ1-1; no reliable D call. Trimming removed 2 bases at V and 1 base at J, with 26 bases between. Germline V gene sequence: CDR1 MDHEN, CDR2 SYDVKM. The CDR3 totals 20 residues. CDR3 DNA sequence: TGTGCCAGCAGTTTAATCGTTTCTCAGCAGGTCGGGTTGGCGAACACTGAAGCTTTCTTT. It yields the protein CASSLIVSQQVGLANTEAFF.

Concerning this clone itself: Other DNA sequences in this sample translate to the same CDR3. The J gene is TRBJ2-1, the V gene TRBV7-9; D remains unclear. The CDR3 totals 12 residues. Trimming removed 1 base from V and 5 bases from J, with 3 bases in between. From germline, CDR1 is SEHNR and CDR2 FQNEAQ (reference sequence). The CDR3 bases are TGTGCCAGCAGCTTAGGTAACAATGAGCAGTTCTTC. It yields the protein CASSLGNNEQFF.

The chain has TRBV19 and TRBJ2-5, with 7 nucleotides matching TRBD1. V lost 6 bases to trimming and J lost 4 bases; unmatched junction nucleotides: 11. This CDR3 region has 15 residues. Germline V CDR1 and CDR2: LNHDA, SQIVND (reference sequence). DNA for the CDR3: TGTGCCAGTAGCACGGACAGGCTGGTAGGAGAGACCCAGTACTTC. Protein product: CASSTDRLVGETQYF.

The chain joins TRBV7-2 to TRBJ2-3, with 10 bases lining up with TRBD2. This CDR3 is 19 amino acids long. Germline lookup yields CDR1 SGHTA and CDR2 FQGNSA. The V gene end was trimmed by 0 bases and the J gene end by 0 bases; junction bases not matched to a gene: 9. In DNA, the CDR3 is TGTGCCAGCAGCTTAGCGGGGCTAGCGGGAGCGTTAAGCACAGATACGCAGTATTTT. Protein: CASSLAGLAGALSTDTQYF.

The V gene is TRBV27, the J gene TRBJ2-7; 7 nucleotides agree with TRBD2. Germline lookup yields CDR1 MNHEY and CDR2 SMNVEV (reference sequence). V was clipped by 6 bases and J by 2 bases; unmatched bases: 4. The CDR3 contains 13 residues. This CDR3 is CASRKSGAYEQYF. The CDR3 DNA is TGTGCCAGCAGGAAAAGCGGGGCCTACGAGCAGTACTTC.

On this clone: Other nucleotide sequences in the sample specify the same CDR3. This chain connects TRBV7-9 to TRBJ2-7; D is uncertain. The CDR3 contains 12 residues. Trimming left V 0 bases short and J 5 bases short, with 5 bases between. Germline V gives CDR1 SEHNR, CDR2 FQNEAQ (reference sequence). In DNA, the CDR3 is TGTGCCAGCAGCTTAGCGTCCCACGAGCAGTACTTC. This encodes CASSLASHEQYF.

The rearrangement joins TRBV7-8 to TRBJ1-2; 9 bases agree with TRBD1. J was trimmed by 2 bases and V by 4 bases; bases with no gene match: 8. This CDR3 comprises 16 residues. The germline CDR1 and CDR2 sequences are SGHVS and FQNEAQ. CDR3 loop: CASSYFEGTGNYGYTF. The CDR3 DNA is TGTGCCAGCAGCTACTTTGAGGGGACAGGGAACTATGGCTACACCTTC.